What follows are 29 T cell receptor beta chains derived from one specimen sequenced in a study of human T cells and chemical hapten exposure. TCRdb passed the RACE reads through MiXCR, listing each CDR3 protein once. Of 380,000 or so distinct CDR3 sequences listed, 4% to 5.5% are singletons. Time point of the sample: patch test 1, 2 weeks after DPC sensitization. As to treatment: therapeutic diphenylcyclopropenone sensitization with weekly scalp DPC. Sequencing was performed on whole blood, taken in connection with sensitization to the hapten diphenylcyclopropenone (DPC). All receptors come from a woman between 50 and 59 years old with alopecia areata. Some clones in this sample may be carry-over from other donors' samples.

This clonotype has a count of ten or more. The J gene is TRBJ1-2, the V gene TRBV20-1; D is possibly TRBD1 (5 bases). From germline, CDR1 is DFQATT and CDR2 SNEGSKA (reference sequence). V lost 4 bases and J lost 3, with 15 bases in between. CDR3 size: 14 residues. This CDR3 is CSATERRGYYGYTF. For the CDR3, the DNA is TGCAGTGCTACGGAGAGGAGGGGTTACTATGGCTACACCTTC.

This clonotype came up many times. The chain is built from TRBV13 and TRBJ2-4; 7 bases align to TRBD1. CDR1 is PRHDT and CDR2 is FYEKMQ in the germline V gene (reference sequence). The length of the CDR3 is 12 residues. J gave up 4 bases and V 7 bases, and 1 base lay outside the gene matches. The CDR3 region has the DNA TGTGCCAGCACGGGACAGAAAAACATTCAGTACTTC. Translation: CASTGQKNIQYF.

This clonotype was seen only a few times. The chain couples TRBV10-3 to TRBJ1-1, with D unclear. The CDR3 is 14 amino acids. V lost 2 bases, J lost 1 base, and 8 bases lay in between. From germline, CDR1 is ENHRY and CDR2 SYGVKD. The CDR3 sequence: CAISEVQANTEAFF. The CDR3 bases are TGTGCCATCAGTGAGGTACAAGCGAACACTGAAGCTTTCTTT.

This chain connects TRBV3-1 to TRBJ2-3, with D possibly TRBD2 on 6 matching bases. The germline V gene encodes CDR1 LGHDT and CDR2 YNNKEL (reference sequence). The CDR3 covers 14 residues. V was pared by 5 bases and J by 6 bases, with 15 bases between. Written as DNA, the CDR3 is TGTGCCAGCAGCACGCGACACGCGGGGGATACGCAGTATTTT. Translating it yields CASSTRHAGDTQYF.

This clonotype has ten or more counts. This chain connects TRBV29-1 to TRBJ1-5; 9 bases are shared with TRBD1. V shed 3 bases and J 5 bases; nucleotides not matched to a gene: 11. Germline lookup yields CDR1 SQVTM and CDR2 ANQGSEA. This CDR3 region has 16 residues. Here the CDR3 DNA reads TGCAGCGTTGATTACAGGGGGCGCCGACCTTATCAGCCCCAGCATTTT. As protein: CSVDYRGRRPYQPQHF.

This clonotype was observed a few times. The V and J genes are TRBV5-1 and TRBJ1-1; a weak D match, TRBD1 (5 bases). Trimming removed 1 base from V and 3 bases from J, with 13 bases in between. The CDR3 is 15 amino acids. The V gene's germline CDR1 is SGHRS and CDR2 YFSETQ. CDR3 DNA: TGCGCCAGCAGCTTGCGGGGCCCGGCGGACACTGAAGCTTTCTTT. It specifies CASSLRGPADTEAFF.

This clonotype was picked up a small number of times. The V and J genes are TRBV29-1 and TRBJ2-3; the D gene is possibly TRBD2 (5 bases). The V end was cut by 2 bases, the J end by 4 bases, with 7 bases between. Germline V gene lookup returns CDR1 SQVTM and CDR2 ANQGSEA. The CDR3 loop spans 12 amino acids. The CDR3, as DNA: TGCAGCGTTGAACGAGGGCCAGATACGCAGTATTTT. Its translation: CSVERGPDTQYF.

The chain recombines TRBV27 with TRBJ2-1; D is perhaps TRBD1 or TRBD2 (6 bases each). Per the germline V gene, CDR1 is MNHEY and CDR2 is SMNVEV (reference sequence). This CDR3 has 13 residues. Trimming left V 2 bases short and J 8 bases short, with 10 bases between. The chain's CDR3 is CASSLRGPHEQFF. CDR3 DNA: TGTGCCAGCAGTTTACGGGGGCCCCATGAGCAGTTCTTC.

The rearrangement links TRBV12-3 or TRBV12-4 to TRBJ2-3; 8 bases fit TRBD2. The CDR3 runs to 14 residues. Losses at the gene ends were 5 bases for V and 4 bases for J; bases not matched to a gene: 5. The CDR3 bases are TGTGCCAGCAGTCTCGGGGGGGGATCAGATACGCAGTATTTT. Its translation is CASSLGGGSDTQYF.

This clonotype came up a few times. The chain joins TRBV10-2 to TRBJ1-6; TRBD1 might be the D (6 bases). The CDR3 loop spans 13 amino acids. Germline V CDR1 and CDR2: WSHSY, SAAADI. V was clipped by 3 bases and J by 14 bases, with 14 bases between them. The CDR3 DNA sequence: TGCGCCAGCAGTGAACAGGGATCTTCTTCCCTCCACTTT. It specifies CASSEQGSSSLHF.

This clonotype was recorded at least ten times. The rearrangement uses TRBV5-6 and TRBJ2-5, with 7 positions matching TRBD1. There are 15 residues in the CDR3. The germline gives CDR1 SGHDT, CDR2 YYEEEE. V shed 1 base, J shed 2 bases, and the junction held 5 bases outside the gene matches. CDR3 coding DNA: TGTGCCAGCAGCTTGAGCGGACAGGTACAAGAGACCCAGTACTTC. This codes for CASSLSGQVQETQYF.

This chain links TRBV29-1 with TRBJ2-7; 9 bases fit TRBD1. In germline, CDR1 is SQVTM, CDR2 ANQGSEA. The CDR3 has 13 residues. The V segment lost 4 bases and the J segment 4 bases; nucleotides outside the gene matches: 5. The DNA for the CDR3 is TGCAGCGTTGGAGGGACAGGGAGGTACGAGCAGTACTTC. It codes for CSVGGTGRYEQYF.

Ten or more counts support this clonotype. This chain links TRBV2 with TRBJ2-7; D gene ambiguous. This CDR3 spans 12 amino acids. Germline V gene data show CDR1 as SNHLY and CDR2 as FYNNEI. V gave up 8 bases and J gave up 5 bases, with 13 bases separating them. The CDR3 reads CASLHSRHEQYF. In DNA, the CDR3 is TGTGCCAGCCTCCACTCTAGGCACGAGCAGTACTTC.

The chain carries TRBV27 and TRBJ1-5; 8 bases are shared with TRBD1. Trimming cost V 5 bases and J 0 bases; bases outside gene matches: 3. CDR3 size: 15 residues. Germline V gives CDR1 MNHEY, CDR2 SMNVEV (reference sequence). The CDR3 loop reads CASSDRGYSNQPQHF. As DNA, the CDR3 is TGTGCCAGCAGTGACAGGGGATATAGCAATCAGCCCCAGCATTTT.

This chain uses TRBV7-2 with TRBJ2-3; perhaps TRBD2 as D (6 bases). Looked up from germline, CDR1 is SGHTA and CDR2 is FQGNSA. Between the trimmed V and J ends, which lost 5 bases and 2 bases, there was a span of 20 bases. This CDR3 is 17 amino acids long. The CDR3 DNA sequence: TGTGCCAGCAGCCGGTGGGACTCAGAAGACTACACAGATACGCAGTATTTT. As protein: CASSRWDSEDYTDTQYF.

This clonotype was counted many times. J is TRBJ2-7 and V is TRBV12-3 or TRBV12-4, with a weak D call TRBD1 (7 bases). CDR3 length: 14 amino acids. Deletions cut 5 bases from V and 3 bases from J, with 14 bases between. The CDR3 loop reads CASSKGGQHYEQYF. CDR3 bases: TGTGCCAGCAGTAAGGGGGGACAGCACTACGAGCAGTACTTC.

This clonotype was observed at least ten times. The gene calls are TRBV9 and TRBJ2-7; D call uncertain. The length of the CDR3 is 14 residues. V lost 0 bases to trimming and J lost 1 base, with 8 bases between them. CDR1 is SGDLS, CDR2 YYNGEE, per germline. Here the CDR3 reads CASSVEATSYEQYF. CDR3 bases: TGTGCCAGCAGCGTAGAGGCCACTTCCTACGAGCAGTACTTC.

The V gene is TRBV9, the J gene TRBJ2-7, with D unresolved. Germline CDR1 is SGDLS and CDR2 is YYNGEE. This CDR3 is built from 16 residues. Trimming shortened V by 0 bases and J by 0 bases, and 13 bases separated the two germline ends. CDR3 DNA sequence: TGTGCCAGCAGCGTAGCGTTCGGTTCCGCCTCCTACGAGCAGTACTTC. Its translation is CASSVAFGSASYEQYF.

This clonotype was seen many times. The rearrangement links TRBV13 to TRBJ2-4; no reliable D call. CDR3 length: 12 residues. The V gene lost 6 bases and the J gene lost 10 bases, with 13 bases spanning the gap. CDR1 PRHDT and CDR2 FYEKMQ come from the germline V gene (reference sequence). Here the CDR3 reads CASSPPDRIQYF. CDR3 in DNA: TGTGCCAGCAGTCCTCCTGATCGGATTCAGTACTTC.

For this clonotype: Possible read error: a much larger clone is one base away. The rearrangement links TRBV6-2 or TRBV6-3 to TRBJ2-6; tentatively, D is TRBD1 (6 bases). Trimming cost V 9 bases and J 2 bases, with 20 bases left between them. The germline V gene has CDR1 MNHEY and CDR2 SVGEGT. The CDR3 runs to 17 residues. The DNA of the CDR3 is TGTGCCAGAAGCCCCTTCCCCAGGGGAACTGGGGCCAACGTCCTGACTTTC. It codes for CARSPFPRGTGANVLTF.

Many counts were recorded for this clonotype. The chain carries TRBV9 and TRBJ2-3, with a possible D match to TRBD1 (5 bases). The CDR3 covers 14 residues. V gave up 0 bases and J gave up 6 bases, with 11 bases separating them. Germline loops: CDR1 SGDLS, CDR2 YYNGEE. CDR3 amino acids: CASSVGGLDDTQYF. The CDR3 DNA reads as TGTGCCAGCAGCGTAGGGGGCCTCGATGATACGCAGTATTTT.

This sequence joins TRBV7-2 and TRBJ1-2; D uncertain. V was trimmed by 2 bases and J by 5 bases, leaving 3 bases between them. There are 11 residues in the CDR3. The germline CDR1 and CDR2 sequences are SGHTA and FQGNSA. The CDR3 coding sequence is TGTGCCAGCAGCTTAAAGTATGGCTACACCTTC. Its protein product is CASSLKYGYTF.

This clonotype was recorded at least ten times. The chain employs TRBV7-9 and TRBJ2-1, with 8 bases aligning to TRBD2. Germline V CDR1 and CDR2: SEHNR, FQNEAQ (reference sequence). Unmatched junction bases numbered 15, after V lost 6 bases and J lost 14 bases. The CDR3 spans 14 residues. CDR3 residues: CASSYSWGLEGKFF. The CDR3 region has the DNA TGTGCCAGCAGTTACTCATGGGGACTAGAAGGGAAGTTCTTC.

V gene TRBV27 combines with J gene TRBJ2-3, with a possible D match to TRBD2 (6 bases). The CDR3 contains 16 residues. V lost 5 bases and J lost 5, with 20 bases in between. Germline CDR1 is MNHEY and CDR2 is SMNVEV (reference sequence). The chain's CDR3 is CASSITAGQPGDTQYF. CDR3 bases: TGTGCCAGCAGTATAACAGCGGGCCAACCGGGAGATACGCAGTATTTT.

In this sample, this clonotype turned up a few times. This chain links TRBV15 with TRBJ2-1; 9 bases fit TRBD2. The CDR3 runs to 15 residues. The germline V gene encodes CDR1 LNHNV and CDR2 YYDKDF (reference sequence). V gave up 5 bases and J gave up 1 base; unmatched junction bases: 3. The CDR3 protein is CATSDSGGSYNEQFF. As DNA, the CDR3 is TGTGCCACCAGCGATAGCGGGGGTTCCTACAATGAGCAGTTCTTC.

Only one count was recorded for this clonotype. One base away lies a much larger clone, so this may be a sequencing read error. V gene TRBV6-5 combines with J gene TRBJ1-2; no clear D. The V gene's germline CDR1 is MNHEY and CDR2 SVGAGI. The CDR3 is 15 amino acids. The DNA for the CDR3 is TGTGCCAGCAGAGCAACCCCGACCCAGTCCTATGGCTGCACCTTC. Protein: CASRATPTQSYGCTF.

There are a few counts of this clonotype. This chain joins TRBV9 and TRBJ2-3; D not certain. The V end was cut by 4 bases, the J end by 2 bases, with 14 bases between. The CDR3 consists of 15 residues. Germline CDR1 SGDLS, CDR2 YYNGEE. In nucleotides, the CDR3 is TGTGCCAGCAGCAAAGTAGGCGTACCCACAGATACGCAGTATTTT. Translation gives CASSKVGVPTDTQYF.

This clonotype was seen more than once but under ten times. The V and J genes are TRBV6-5 and TRBJ2-4, with D maybe TRBD1 (5 bases). CDR3 size: 15 residues. Trimming shortened V by 6 bases and J by 1 base, and 13 bases separated the two germline ends. The germline CDR1 and CDR2 sequences are MNHEY and SVGAGI. The CDR3 is CASSSQGIAKNIQYF. For the CDR3, the DNA is TGTGCCAGCAGCAGTCAGGGAATCGCCAAAAACATTCAGTACTTC.

This clonotype was recorded a few times. The chain uses TRBV7-2 and TRBJ2-7; a weak D match, TRBD2 (6 bases). V shed 3 bases and J shed 6 bases, with 12 bases lying between them. The CDR3 consists of 13 residues. Germline assignment: CDR1 SGHTA and CDR2 FQGNSA. CDR3 sequence: CASSFGTRFEQYF. The CDR3 nucleotides read TGTGCCAGCAGCTTCGGGACTCGTTTCGAGCAGTACTTC.